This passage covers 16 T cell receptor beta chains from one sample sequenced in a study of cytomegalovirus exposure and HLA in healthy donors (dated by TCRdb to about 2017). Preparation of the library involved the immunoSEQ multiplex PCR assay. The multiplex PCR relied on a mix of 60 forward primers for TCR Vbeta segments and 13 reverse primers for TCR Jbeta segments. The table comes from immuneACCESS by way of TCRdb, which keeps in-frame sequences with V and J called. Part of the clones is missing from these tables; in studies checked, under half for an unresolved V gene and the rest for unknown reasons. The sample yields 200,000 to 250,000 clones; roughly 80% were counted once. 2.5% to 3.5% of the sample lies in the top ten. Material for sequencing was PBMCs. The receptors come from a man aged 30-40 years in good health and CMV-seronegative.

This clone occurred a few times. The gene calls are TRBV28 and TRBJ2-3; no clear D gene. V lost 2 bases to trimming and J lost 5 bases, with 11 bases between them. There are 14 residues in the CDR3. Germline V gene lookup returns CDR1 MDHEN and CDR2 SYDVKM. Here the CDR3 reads CASSLIFPRDTQYF. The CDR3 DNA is TGTGCCAGCAGTTTAATCTTCCCCAGAGATACGCAGTATTTT.

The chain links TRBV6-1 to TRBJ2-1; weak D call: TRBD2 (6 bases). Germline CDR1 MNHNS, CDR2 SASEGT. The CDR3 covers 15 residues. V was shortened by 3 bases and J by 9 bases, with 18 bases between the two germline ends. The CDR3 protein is CASSDPAGLPIEQFF. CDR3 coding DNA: TGTGCCAGCAGTGACCCCGCGGGACTCCCCATTGAGCAGTTCTTC.

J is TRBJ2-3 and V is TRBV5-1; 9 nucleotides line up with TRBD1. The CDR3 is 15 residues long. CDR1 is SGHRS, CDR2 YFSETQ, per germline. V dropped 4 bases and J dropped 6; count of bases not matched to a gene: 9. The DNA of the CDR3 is TGCGCCAGCAGCGCCGGACAGGGGAGATGGGATACGCAGTATTTT. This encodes CASSAGQGRWDTQYF.

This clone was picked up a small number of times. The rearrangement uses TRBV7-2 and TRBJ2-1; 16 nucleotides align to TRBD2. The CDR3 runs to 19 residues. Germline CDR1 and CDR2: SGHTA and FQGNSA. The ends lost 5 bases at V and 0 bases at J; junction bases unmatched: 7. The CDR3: CASSPPGTSGGGSYNEQFF. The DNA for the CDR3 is TGTGCCAGCAGCCCCCCCGGGACTAGCGGGGGGGGCTCCTACAATGAGCAGTTCTTC.

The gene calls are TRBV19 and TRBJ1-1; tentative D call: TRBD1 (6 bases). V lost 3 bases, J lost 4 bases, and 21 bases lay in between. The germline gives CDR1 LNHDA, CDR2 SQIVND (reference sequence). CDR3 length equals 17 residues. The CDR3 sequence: CASSIGQGFAPGTEAFF. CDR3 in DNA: TGTGCCAGTAGTATTGGGCAGGGGTTTGCCCCTGGCACTGAAGCTTTCTTT. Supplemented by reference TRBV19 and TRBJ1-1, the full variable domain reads DGGITQSPKYLFRKEGQNVTLSCEQNLNHDAMYWYRQDPGQGLRLIYYSQIVNDFQKGDIAEGYSVSREKKESFPLTVTSAQKNPTAFYLCASSIGQGFAPGTEAFFGQGTRLTVV.

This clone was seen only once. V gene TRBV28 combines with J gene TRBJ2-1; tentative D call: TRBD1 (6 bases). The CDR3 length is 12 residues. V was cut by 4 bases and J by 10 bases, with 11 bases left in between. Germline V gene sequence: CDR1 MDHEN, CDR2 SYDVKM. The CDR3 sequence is CASSSQGWEQFF. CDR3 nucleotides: TGTGCCAGCAGTTCACAGGGTTGGGAGCAGTTCTTC.

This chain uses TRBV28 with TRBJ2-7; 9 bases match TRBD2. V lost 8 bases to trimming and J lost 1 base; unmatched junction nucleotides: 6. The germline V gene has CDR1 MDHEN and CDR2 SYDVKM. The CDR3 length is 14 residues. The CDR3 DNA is TGTGCCAGCCTTAGCGGGGGATTTTCCTACGAGCAGTACTTC. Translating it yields CASLSGGFSYEQYF.

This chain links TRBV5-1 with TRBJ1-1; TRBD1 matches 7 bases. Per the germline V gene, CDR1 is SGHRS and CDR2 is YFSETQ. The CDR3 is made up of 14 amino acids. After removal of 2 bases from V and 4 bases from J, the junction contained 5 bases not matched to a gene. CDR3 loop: CASSLTGEATEAFF. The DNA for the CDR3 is TGCGCCAGCAGCTTAACAGGGGAGGCCACTGAAGCTTTCTTT.

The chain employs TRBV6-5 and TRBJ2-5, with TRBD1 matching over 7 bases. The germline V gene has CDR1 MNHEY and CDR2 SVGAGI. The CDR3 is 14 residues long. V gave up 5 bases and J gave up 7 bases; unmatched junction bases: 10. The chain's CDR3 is CASSQGTAARTQYF. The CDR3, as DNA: TGTGCCAGCAGTCAGGGGACAGCCGCCCGGACCCAGTACTTC.

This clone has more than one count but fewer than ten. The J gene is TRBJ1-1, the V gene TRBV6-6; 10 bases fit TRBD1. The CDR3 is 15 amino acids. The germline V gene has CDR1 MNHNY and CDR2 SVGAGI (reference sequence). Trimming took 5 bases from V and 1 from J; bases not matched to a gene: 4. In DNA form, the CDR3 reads TGTGCCAGCAGTAATCGACAGGGGGCGAACACTGAAGCTTTCTTT. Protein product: CASSNRQGANTEAFF.

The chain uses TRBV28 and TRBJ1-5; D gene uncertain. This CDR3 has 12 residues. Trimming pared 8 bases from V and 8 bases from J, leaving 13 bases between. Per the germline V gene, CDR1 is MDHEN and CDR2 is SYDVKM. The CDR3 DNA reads TGTGCCAGCCGAGAGGGTCCAAAGCCCCAGCATTTT. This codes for CASREGPKPQHF.

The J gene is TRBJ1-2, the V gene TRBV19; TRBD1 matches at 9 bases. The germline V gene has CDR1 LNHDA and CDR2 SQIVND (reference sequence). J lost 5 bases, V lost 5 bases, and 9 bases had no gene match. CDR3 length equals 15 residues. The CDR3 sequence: CASSWPTGGIYGYTF. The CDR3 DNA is TGTGCCAGTAGTTGGCCGACAGGGGGGATATATGGCTACACCTTC.

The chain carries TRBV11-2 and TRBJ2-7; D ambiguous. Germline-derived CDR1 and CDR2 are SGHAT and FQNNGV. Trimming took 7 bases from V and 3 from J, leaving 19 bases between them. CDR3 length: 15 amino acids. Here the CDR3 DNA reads TGTGCCAGCACCATTGACAACAGCCACGTCTACGAGCAGTACTTC. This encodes CASTIDNSHVYEQYF.

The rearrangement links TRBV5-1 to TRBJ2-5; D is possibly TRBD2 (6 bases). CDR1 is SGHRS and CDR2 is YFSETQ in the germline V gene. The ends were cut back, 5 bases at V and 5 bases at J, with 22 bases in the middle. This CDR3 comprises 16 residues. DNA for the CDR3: TGCGCCAGCAGGGGAGTATCGCGGGGTGGCCAGGAGACCCAGTACTTC. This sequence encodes CASRGVSRGGQETQYF.

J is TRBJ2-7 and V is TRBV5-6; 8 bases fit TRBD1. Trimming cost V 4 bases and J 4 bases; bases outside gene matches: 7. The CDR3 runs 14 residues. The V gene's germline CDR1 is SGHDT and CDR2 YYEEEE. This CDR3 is CASSAGQGWYEQYF. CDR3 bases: TGTGCCAGCAGCGCCGGACAGGGATGGTACGAGCAGTACTTC.

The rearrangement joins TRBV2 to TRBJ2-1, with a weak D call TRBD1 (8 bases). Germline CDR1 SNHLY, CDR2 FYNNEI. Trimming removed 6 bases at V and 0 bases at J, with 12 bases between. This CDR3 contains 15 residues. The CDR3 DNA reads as TGTGCCAGCAGAACAGGGGGGGGCTCCTACAATGAGCAGTTCTTC. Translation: CASRTGGGSYNEQFF.